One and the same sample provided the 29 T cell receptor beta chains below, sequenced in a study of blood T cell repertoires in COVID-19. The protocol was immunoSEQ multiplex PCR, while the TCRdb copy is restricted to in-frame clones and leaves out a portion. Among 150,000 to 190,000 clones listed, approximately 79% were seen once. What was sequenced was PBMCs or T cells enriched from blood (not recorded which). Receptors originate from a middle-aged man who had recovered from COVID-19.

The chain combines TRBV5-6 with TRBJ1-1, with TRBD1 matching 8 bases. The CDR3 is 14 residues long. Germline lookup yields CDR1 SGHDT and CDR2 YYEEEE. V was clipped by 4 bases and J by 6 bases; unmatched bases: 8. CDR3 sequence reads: CASSPDRGLPEAFF. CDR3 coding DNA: TGTGCCAGCAGCCCCGACAGGGGTCTCCCTGAAGCTTTCTTT.

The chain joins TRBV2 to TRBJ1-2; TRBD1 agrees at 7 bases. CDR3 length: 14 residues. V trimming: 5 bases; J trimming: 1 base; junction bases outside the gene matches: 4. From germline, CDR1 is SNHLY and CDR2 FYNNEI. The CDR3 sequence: CASSTGVSNYGYTF. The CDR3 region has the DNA TGTGCCAGCAGTACAGGGGTTAGTAACTATGGCTACACCTTC. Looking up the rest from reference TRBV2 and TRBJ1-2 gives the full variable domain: EPEVTQTPSHQVTQMGQEVILRCVPISNHLYFYWYRQILGQKVEFLVSFYNNEISEKSEIFDDQFSVERPDGSNFTLKIRSTKLEDSAMYFCASSTGVSNYGYTFGSGTRLTVV.

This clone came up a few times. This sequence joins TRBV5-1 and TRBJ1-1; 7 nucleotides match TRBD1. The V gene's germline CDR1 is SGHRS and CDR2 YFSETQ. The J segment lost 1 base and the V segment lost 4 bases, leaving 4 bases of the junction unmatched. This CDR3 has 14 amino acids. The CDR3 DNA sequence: TGCGCCAGCAGCCCACGGACAGGGAACACTGAAGCTTTCTTT. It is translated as CASSPRTGNTEAFF.

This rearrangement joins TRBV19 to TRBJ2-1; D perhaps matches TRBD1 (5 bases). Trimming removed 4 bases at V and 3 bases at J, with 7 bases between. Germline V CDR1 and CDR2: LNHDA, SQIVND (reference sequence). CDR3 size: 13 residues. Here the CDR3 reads CASSSRGYNEQFF. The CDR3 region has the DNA TGTGCCAGTAGTAGTAGGGGCTACAATGAGCAGTTCTTC.

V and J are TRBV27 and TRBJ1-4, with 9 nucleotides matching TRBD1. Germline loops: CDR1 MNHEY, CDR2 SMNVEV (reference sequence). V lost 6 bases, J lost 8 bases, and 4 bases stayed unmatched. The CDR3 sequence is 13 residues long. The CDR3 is CASRGQGLEKLFF. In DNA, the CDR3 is TGTGCCAGCAGGGGACAGGGTTTAGAAAAACTGTTTTTT.

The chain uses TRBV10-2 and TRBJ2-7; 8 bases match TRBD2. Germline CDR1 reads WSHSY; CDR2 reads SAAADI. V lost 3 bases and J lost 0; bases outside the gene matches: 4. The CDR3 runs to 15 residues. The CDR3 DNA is TGCGCCAGCAGTGAAACCAGCGGGGGCTCCTACGAGCAGTACTTC. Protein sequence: CASSETSGGSYEQYF.

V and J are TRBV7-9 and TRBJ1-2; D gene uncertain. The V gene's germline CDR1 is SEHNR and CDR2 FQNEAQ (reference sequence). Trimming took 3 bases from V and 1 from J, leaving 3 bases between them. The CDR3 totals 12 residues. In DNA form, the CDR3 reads TGTGCCAGCAGCTTGCGTAACTATGGCTACACCTTC. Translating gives CASSLRNYGYTF.

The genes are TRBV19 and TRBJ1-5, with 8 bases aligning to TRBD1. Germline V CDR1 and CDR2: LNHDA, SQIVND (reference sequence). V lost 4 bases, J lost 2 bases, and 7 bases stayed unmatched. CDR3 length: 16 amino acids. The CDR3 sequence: CASSTGQGRGNQPQHF. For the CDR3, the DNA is TGTGCCAGTAGTACCGGACAGGGCCGGGGCAATCAGCCCCAGCATTTT.

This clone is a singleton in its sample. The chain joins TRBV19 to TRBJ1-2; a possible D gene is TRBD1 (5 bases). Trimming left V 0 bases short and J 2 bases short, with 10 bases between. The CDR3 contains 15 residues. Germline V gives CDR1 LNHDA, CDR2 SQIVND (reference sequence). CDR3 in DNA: TGTGCCAGTAGTATAGATAGGGGCCACAACTATGGCTACACCTTC. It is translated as CASSIDRGHNYGYTF.

The CDR3 DNA reads as TGTGCCAGCAGTTATCGTATCTATGGCTACACCTTC. This codes for CASSYRIYGYTF. The rearrangement links TRBV6-2 or TRBV6-3 to TRBJ1-2, with unresolved D. Between the trimmed V and J ends, which lost 3 bases and 4 bases, there was a span of 6 bases. Germline V gene lookup returns CDR1 MNHEY and CDR2 SVGEGT. CDR3 length: 12 residues.

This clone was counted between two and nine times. The CDR3: CASSLKTLSSYNEQFF. The DNA of the CDR3 is TGTGCCAGCAGTTTAAAGACTCTGAGCTCCTACAATGAGCAGTTCTTC. The rearrangement links TRBV27 to TRBJ2-1; D is ambiguous. The germline gives CDR1 MNHEY, CDR2 SMNVEV (reference sequence). This CDR3 spans 16 amino acids. The germline V and J ends were trimmed by 2 bases and 0 bases, with 11 bases remaining between them.

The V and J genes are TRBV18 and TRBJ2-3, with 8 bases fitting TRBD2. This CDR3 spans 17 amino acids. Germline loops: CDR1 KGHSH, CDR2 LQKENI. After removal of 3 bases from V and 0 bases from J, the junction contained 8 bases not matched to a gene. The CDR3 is CASSPPGGATSTDTQYF. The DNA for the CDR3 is TGTGCCAGCTCACCCCCGGGGGGGGCTACTAGCACAGATACGCAGTATTTT.

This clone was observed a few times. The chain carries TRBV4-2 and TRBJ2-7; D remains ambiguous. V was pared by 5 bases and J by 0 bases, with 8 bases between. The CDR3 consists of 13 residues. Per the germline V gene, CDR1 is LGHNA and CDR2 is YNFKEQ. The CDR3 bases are TGTGCCAGCAGCTCTTTGAGCTCCTACGAGCAGTACTTC. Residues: CASSSLSSYEQYF.

Written as DNA, the CDR3 is TGTGCCAGCAGCCTAAGTATTTTGTTCAGGAATCAGCCCCAGCATTTT. Encoded protein: CASSLSILFRNQPQHF. The chain joins TRBV3-1 (or the pseudogene TRBV3-2) to TRBJ1-5; D is unclear. The CDR3 is 16 residues long. Trimming took 4 bases from V and 4 from J, leaving 17 bases between them. CDR1 LGHDT and CDR2 YNNKEL come from the germline V gene (reference sequence).

The CDR3 nucleotides read TGTGCTAGTGGTTCCGGGGTAGGGTCTGGAAACACCATATATTTT. It codes for CASGSGVGSGNTIYF. The chain carries TRBV12-5 and TRBJ1-3, with unresolved D. The CDR3 is made up of 15 amino acids. Germline loops: CDR1 LGHNT, CDR2 FRNRAP. V lost 4 bases, J lost 1 base, and 11 bases lay in between. Variable domain in full (rest from reference TRBV12-5 and TRBJ1-3): DARVTQTPRHKVTEMGQEVTMRCQPILGHNTVFWYRQTMMQGLELLAYFRNRAPLDDSGMPKDRFSAEMPDATLATLKIQPSEPRDSAVYFCASGSGVGSGNTIYFGEGSWLTVV.

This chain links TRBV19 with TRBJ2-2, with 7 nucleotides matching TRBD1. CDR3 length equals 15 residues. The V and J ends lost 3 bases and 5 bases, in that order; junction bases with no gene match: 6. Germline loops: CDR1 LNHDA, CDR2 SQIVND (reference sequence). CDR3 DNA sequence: TGTGCCAGTAGTATCGGTGTGACAGGGACCGGGGAGCTGTTTTTT. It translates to CASSIGVTGTGELFF.

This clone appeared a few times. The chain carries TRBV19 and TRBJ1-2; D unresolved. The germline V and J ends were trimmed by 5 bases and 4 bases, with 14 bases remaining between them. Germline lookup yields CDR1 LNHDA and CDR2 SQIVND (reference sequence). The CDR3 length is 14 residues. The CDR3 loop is CASSPLTPLYGYTF. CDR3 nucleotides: TGTGCCAGTAGTCCCCTAACCCCCCTCTATGGCTACACCTTC.

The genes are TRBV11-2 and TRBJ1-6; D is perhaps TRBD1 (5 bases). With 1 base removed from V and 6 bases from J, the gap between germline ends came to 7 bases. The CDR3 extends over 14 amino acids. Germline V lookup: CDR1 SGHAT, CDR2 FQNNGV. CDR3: CASSLGGVNSPLHF. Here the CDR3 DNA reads TGTGCCAGCAGCTTAGGGGGGGTTAATTCACCCCTCCACTTT.

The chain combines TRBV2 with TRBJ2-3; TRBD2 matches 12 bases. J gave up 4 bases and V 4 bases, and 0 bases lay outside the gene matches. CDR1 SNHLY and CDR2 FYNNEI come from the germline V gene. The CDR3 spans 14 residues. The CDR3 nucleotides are TGTGCCAGCAGTGGACTAGCGGGGGCAGATACGCAGTATTTT. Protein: CASSGLAGADTQYF.

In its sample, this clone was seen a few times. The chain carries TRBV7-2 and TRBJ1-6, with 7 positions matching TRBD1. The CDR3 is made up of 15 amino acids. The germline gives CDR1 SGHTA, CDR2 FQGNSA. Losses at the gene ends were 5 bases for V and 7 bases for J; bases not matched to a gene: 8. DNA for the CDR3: TGTGCCAGCAGCCATGACACAGGGGCCAATTCACCCCTCCACTTT. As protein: CASSHDTGANSPLHF.

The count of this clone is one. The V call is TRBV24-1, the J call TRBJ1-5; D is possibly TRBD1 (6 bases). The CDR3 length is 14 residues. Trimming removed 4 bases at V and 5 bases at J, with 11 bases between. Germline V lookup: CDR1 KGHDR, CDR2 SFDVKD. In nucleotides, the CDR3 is TGTGCCACCAGTGAAACAGGGTACGATCAGCCCCAGCATTTT. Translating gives CATSETGYDQPQHF.

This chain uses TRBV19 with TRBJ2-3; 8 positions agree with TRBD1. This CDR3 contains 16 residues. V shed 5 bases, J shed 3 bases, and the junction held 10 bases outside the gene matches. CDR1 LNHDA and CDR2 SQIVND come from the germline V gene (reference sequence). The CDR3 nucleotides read TGTGCCAGTAGTCCTTCAGGGGGCGAAGTGACAGATACGCAGTATTTT. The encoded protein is CASSPSGGEVTDTQYF.

The CDR3 loop is CASTGGRNYGYTF. For the CDR3, the DNA is TGTGCCAGCACAGGGGGACGTAACTATGGCTACACCTTC. This chain joins TRBV2 and TRBJ1-2; 7 bases map to TRBD1. The length of the CDR3 is 13 residues. V gave up 7 bases and J gave up 1 base; unmatched junction bases: 3. CDR1 is SNHLY, CDR2 FYNNEI, per germline.

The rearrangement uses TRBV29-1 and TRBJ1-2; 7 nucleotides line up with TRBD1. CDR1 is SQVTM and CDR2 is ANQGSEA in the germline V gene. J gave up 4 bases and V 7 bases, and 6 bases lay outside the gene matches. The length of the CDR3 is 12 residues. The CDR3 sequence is CSAESGGYGYTF. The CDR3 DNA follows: TGCAGCGCCGAGTCAGGGGGCTATGGCTACACCTTC.

The CDR3 loop is CASSERAGYGYSPLHF. DNA of the CDR3: TGTGCCAGCAGCGAGCGGGCAGGGTACGGGTACTCACCCCTCCACTTT. The V call is TRBV21-1, the J call TRBJ1-6. TRBV21-1 is reported as a pseudogene. This CDR3 is 16 amino acids long.

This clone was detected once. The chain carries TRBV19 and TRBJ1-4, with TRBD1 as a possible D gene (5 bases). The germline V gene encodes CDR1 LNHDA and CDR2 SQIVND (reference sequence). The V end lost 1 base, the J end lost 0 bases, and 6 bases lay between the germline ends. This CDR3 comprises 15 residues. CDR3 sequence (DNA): TGTGCCAGTAGTATAGGGGGGGCAACTAATGAAAAACTGTTTTTT. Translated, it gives CASSIGGATNEKLFF.

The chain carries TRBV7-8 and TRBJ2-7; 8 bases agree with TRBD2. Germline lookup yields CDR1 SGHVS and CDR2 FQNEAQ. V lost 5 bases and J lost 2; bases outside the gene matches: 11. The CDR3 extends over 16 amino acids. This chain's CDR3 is CASSQRIAGSTYEQYF. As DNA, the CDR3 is TGTGCCAGCAGCCAGCGGATAGCGGGAAGTACCTACGAGCAGTACTTC.

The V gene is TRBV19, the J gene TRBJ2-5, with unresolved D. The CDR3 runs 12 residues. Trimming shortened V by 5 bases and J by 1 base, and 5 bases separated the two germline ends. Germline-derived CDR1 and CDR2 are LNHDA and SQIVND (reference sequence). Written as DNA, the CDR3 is TGTGCCAGTAGTGACACCCAAGAGACCCAGTACTTC. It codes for CASSDTQETQYF.

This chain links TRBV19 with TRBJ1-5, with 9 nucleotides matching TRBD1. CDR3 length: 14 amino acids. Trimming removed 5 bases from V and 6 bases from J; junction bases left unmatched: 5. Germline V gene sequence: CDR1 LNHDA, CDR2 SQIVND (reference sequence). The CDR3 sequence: CASSSGTGFQPQHF. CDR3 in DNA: TGTGCCAGTAGTTCCGGGACAGGGTTTCAGCCCCAGCATTTT. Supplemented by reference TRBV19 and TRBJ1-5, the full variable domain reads DGGITQSPKYLFRKEGQNVTLSCEQNLNHDAMYWYRQDPGQGLRLIYYSQIVNDFQKGDIAEGYSVSREKKESFPLTVTSAQKNPTAFYLCASSSGTGFQPQHFGDGTRLSIL.